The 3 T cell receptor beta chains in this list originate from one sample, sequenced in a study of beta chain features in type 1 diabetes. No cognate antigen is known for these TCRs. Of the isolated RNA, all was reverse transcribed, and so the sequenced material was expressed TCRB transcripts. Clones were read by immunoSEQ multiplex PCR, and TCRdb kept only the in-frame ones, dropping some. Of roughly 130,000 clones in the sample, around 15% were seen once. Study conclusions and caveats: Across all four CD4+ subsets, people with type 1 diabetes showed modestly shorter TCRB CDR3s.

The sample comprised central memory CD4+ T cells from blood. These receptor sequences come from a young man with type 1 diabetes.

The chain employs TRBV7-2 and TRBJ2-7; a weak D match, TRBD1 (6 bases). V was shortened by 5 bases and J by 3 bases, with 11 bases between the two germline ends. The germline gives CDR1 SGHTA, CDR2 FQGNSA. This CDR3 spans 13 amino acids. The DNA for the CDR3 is TGTGCCAGCAGCCCCCGGACAGTCTACGAGCAGTACTTC. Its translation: CASSPRTVYEQYF.

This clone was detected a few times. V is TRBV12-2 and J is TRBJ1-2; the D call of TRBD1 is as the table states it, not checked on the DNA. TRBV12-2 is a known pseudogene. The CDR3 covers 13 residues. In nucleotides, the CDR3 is TGTGCAAGTCGCTTGAGACAGCCGGAGGGCTACACCTTC. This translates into CASRLRQPEGYTF.

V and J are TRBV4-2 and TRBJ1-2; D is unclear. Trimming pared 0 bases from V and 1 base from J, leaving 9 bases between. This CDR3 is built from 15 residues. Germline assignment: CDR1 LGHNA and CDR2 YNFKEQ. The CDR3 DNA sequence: TGTGCCAGCAGCCAAGAAGCCCTCCTTAACTATGGCTACACCTTC. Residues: CASSQEALLNYGYTF.